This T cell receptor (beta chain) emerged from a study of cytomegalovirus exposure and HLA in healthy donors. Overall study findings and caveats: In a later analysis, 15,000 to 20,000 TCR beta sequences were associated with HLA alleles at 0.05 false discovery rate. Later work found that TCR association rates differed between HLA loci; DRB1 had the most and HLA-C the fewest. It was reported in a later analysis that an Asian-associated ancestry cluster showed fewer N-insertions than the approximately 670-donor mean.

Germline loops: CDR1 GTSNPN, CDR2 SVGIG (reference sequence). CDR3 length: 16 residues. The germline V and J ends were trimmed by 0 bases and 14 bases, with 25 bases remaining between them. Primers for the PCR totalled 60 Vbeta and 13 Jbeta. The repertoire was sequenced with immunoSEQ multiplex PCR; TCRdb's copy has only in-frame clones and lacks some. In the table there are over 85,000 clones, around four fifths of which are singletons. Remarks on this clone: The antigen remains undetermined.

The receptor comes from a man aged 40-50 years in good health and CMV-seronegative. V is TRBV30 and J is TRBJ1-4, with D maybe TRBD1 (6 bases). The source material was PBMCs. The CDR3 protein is CAWSVGAADSPNYLFF. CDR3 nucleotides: TGTGCCTGGAGTGTAGGCGCAGCGGACAGCCCGAATTATCTGTTTTTT.